The rows below give T cell receptor beta chains drawn from one sample of a study of CD8+CD57+ T cells in acquired aplastic anemia. TCRdb fed the reads into MiXCR, producing one record per CDR3 protein. The sample carries hundreds of thousands of distinct CDR3 sequences, around 33% recorded once. Sequenced sample: sorted CD4+, CD8+, or CD8+CD57+ T cells (not recorded which) from PBMCs. The receptors shown here come from a human donor with aplastic anemia. Both conserved end residues are part of each CDR3. D genes are given only for firm matches. Size values are once, few and many counts, or a class for expanded clones, and some rows have none.

j_gene: TRBJ1-6; d_gene: TRBD1; abundance: .; v_gene: TRBV25-1; CDR3aa: CASSLTDRASSYNSPLHF; CDR3nt: TGTGCCAGCTCACTTACTGACAGGGCGAGCTCCTATAATTCACCCCTCCACTTT
j_gene: TRBJ2-2; d_gene: .; abundance: few; v_gene: TRBV12-3/TRBV12-4; CDR3aa: CASSPWTPPTGELFF; CDR3nt: TGTGCCAGCAGTCCCTGGACACCGCCGACCGGGGAGCTGTTTTTT
j_gene: TRBJ2-5; d_gene: TRBD2; abundance: .; v_gene: TRBV5-1; CDR3aa: CASILGTSSAETQYF; CDR3nt: TGCGCCAGCATTCTGGGGACTAGTTCTGCGGAGACCCAGTACTTC
j_gene: TRBJ1-1; d_gene: .; abundance: .; v_gene: TRBV11-1; CDR3aa: CASSLGAGVLDTEAFF; CDR3nt: TGTGCCAGCAGCTTAGGGGCAGGTGTTTTGGACACTGAAGCTTTCTTT
j_gene: TRBJ1-2; d_gene: .; abundance: few; v_gene: TRBV20-1; CDR3aa: CSARIQRVYGYTF; CDR3nt: TGCAGTGCTAGGATCCAGAGAGTATATGGCTACACCTTC
j_gene: TRBJ2-1; d_gene: TRBD1; abundance: many; v_gene: TRBV29-1; CDR3aa: CSALTGGDEQFF; CDR3nt: TGCAGCGCCCTGACAGGGGGCGATGAGCAGTTCTTC
j_gene: TRBJ1-5; d_gene: TRBD1; abundance: .; v_gene: TRBV3-1; CDR3aa: CASSPTGGSDQPQHF; CDR3nt: TGTGCCAGCAGCCCGACAGGGGGCTCCGATCAGCCCCAGCATTTT
j_gene: TRBJ2-1; d_gene: .; abundance: few; v_gene: TRBV20-1; CDR3aa: CSARSQRQRTYNEQFF; CDR3nt: TGCAGTGCTAGGTCCCAAAGACAGAGGACTTACAATGAGCAGTTCTTC
j_gene: TRBJ1-5; d_gene: .; abundance: .; v_gene: TRBV10-3; CDR3aa: CASSYGVGSQPQHF; CDR3nt: TGTGCCAGCAGTTACGGTGTTGGGAGTCAGCCCCAGCATTTT
j_gene: TRBJ2-2; d_gene: TRBD1; abundance: .; v_gene: TRBV5-1; CDR3aa: CASSWGQNGELFF; CDR3nt: TGCGCCAGCAGCTGGGGACAGAACGGGGAGCTGTTTTTT
j_gene: TRBJ2-7; d_gene: .; abundance: many; v_gene: TRBV11-2; CDR3aa: CASSLGLGVVYYEQYF; CDR3nt: TGTGCCAGCAGCTTAGGGTTGGGGGTTGTTTACTACGAGCAGTACTTC
j_gene: TRBJ2-1; d_gene: TRBD2; abundance: few; v_gene: TRBV29-1; CDR3aa: CSVEIAGTSGGHEQFF; CDR3nt: TGCAGCGTGGAGATAGCCGGGACTAGCGGGGGCCATGAGCAGTTCTTC
j_gene: TRBJ1-1; d_gene: .; abundance: few; v_gene: TRBV12-3/TRBV12-4; CDR3aa: CASSSLSDTEAFF; CDR3nt: TGTGCCAGCAGTTCATTATCCGACACTGAAGCTTTCTTT
j_gene: TRBJ2-5; d_gene: .; abundance: .; v_gene: TRBV25-1; CDR3aa: CASSLHLGDLETQYF; CDR3nt: TGTGCCAGCAGCCTCCATTTGGGGGATTTGGAGACCCAGTACTTC
j_gene: TRBJ1-2; d_gene: TRBD1; abundance: many; v_gene: TRBV19; CDR3aa: CASSQRTGTYGYTF; CDR3nt: TGTGCCAGTAGTCAGAGGACAGGGACGTATGGCTACACCTTC
j_gene: TRBJ2-3; d_gene: .; abundance: .; v_gene: TRBV5-1; CDR3aa: CASSPRRASTDTQYF; CDR3nt: TGCGCCAGCAGCCCCCGACGCGCGAGCACAGATACGCAGTATTTT
j_gene: TRBJ1-4; d_gene: TRBD1; abundance: .; v_gene: TRBV20-1; CDR3aa: CGVPQGATGANEKLFF; CDR3nt: TGCGGAGTACCACAGGGGGCGACCGGGGCTAATGAAAAACTGTTTTTT
j_gene: TRBJ1-2; d_gene: .; abundance: many; v_gene: TRBV20-1; CDR3aa: CSASPDGGYTF; CDR3nt: TGCAGTGCTAGCCCTGATGGTGGCTACACCTTC
j_gene: TRBJ2-7; d_gene: TRBD2; abundance: many; v_gene: TRBV11-2; CDR3aa: CASSLDPASGSYEQYF; CDR3nt: TGTGCCAGCAGCTTAGATCCAGCTAGCGGGAGTTACGAGCAGTACTTC
j_gene: TRBJ1-5; d_gene: .; abundance: many; v_gene: TRBV20-1; CDR3aa: CSARGRVRVNQPQHF; CDR3nt: TGCAGTGCTAGAGGCAGGGTCCGGGTCAATCAGCCCCAGCATTTT
j_gene: TRBJ1-4; d_gene: .; abundance: few; v_gene: TRBV20-1; CDR3aa: CSASLGTVPSRGEKLSF; CDR3nt: TGCAGTGCTAGTTTAGGAACCGTCCCGAGTAGAGGGGAAAAACTGTCTTTT
j_gene: TRBJ1-1; d_gene: .; abundance: few; v_gene: TRBV6-1; CDR3aa: CASRLHTEAFF; CDR3nt: TGTGCCAGCAGGCTACACACTGAAGCTTTCTTT
j_gene: TRBJ1-1; d_gene: .; abundance: many; v_gene: TRBV2; CDR3aa: CASSVGGQLNTEAFF; CDR3nt: TGTGCCAGCAGTGTGGGCGGCCAACTTAACACTGAAGCTTTCTTT
j_gene: TRBJ1-2; d_gene: TRBD1; abundance: .; v_gene: TRBV5-4; CDR3aa: CASRQGQGATGYTF; CDR3nt: TGTGCCAGCAGACAGGGACAGGGGGCCACTGGCTACACCTTC
j_gene: TRBJ1-3; d_gene: TRBD1; abundance: .; v_gene: TRBV9; CDR3aa: CASGPTLRGSGNTIYF; CDR3nt: TGTGCCAGCGGCCCTACCCTCAGGGGGTCTGGAAACACCATATATTTT
j_gene: TRBJ2-7; d_gene: .; abundance: many; v_gene: TRBV10-3; CDR3aa: CAISPGNEQYF; CDR3nt: TGTGCCATCAGCCCAGGGAACGAGCAGTACTTC
j_gene: TRBJ1-5; d_gene: TRBD1; abundance: .; v_gene: TRBV25-1; CDR3aa: CASSEYGTASNQPQHF; CDR3nt: TGTGCCAGCAGTGAATATGGGACAGCTTCAAATCAGCCCCAGCATTTT
j_gene: TRBJ1-3; d_gene: .; abundance: once; v_gene: TRBV7-4; CDR3aa: CASSHEKGGGNTIYF; CDR3nt: TGTGCCAGCAGCCACGAGAAGGGGGGTGGAAACACCATATATTTT
j_gene: TRBJ1-1; d_gene: .; abundance: .; v_gene: TRBV12-3/TRBV12-4; CDR3aa: CASSYTGFLNTEAFF; CDR3nt: TGTGCCAGCAGTTACACAGGGTTCTTAAACACTGAAGCTTTCTTT
j_gene: TRBJ1-4; d_gene: .; abundance: many; v_gene: TRBV15; CDR3aa: CATSRGGVANEKLFF; CDR3nt: TGTGCCACCAGCAGAGGCGGGGTGGCTAATGAAAAACTGTTTTTT
j_gene: TRBJ2-1; d_gene: TRBD2; abundance: once; v_gene: TRBV5-1; CDR3aa: CASSLTSGSVNEQFF; CDR3nt: TGCGCCAGCAGCTTGACTAGCGGGAGCGTTAATGAGCAGTTCTTC
j_gene: TRBJ1-2; d_gene: .; abundance: few; v_gene: TRBV6-1; CDR3aa: CASSTAPRDTVFDYGYTF; CDR3nt: TGTGCCAGCTCCACTGCACCCCGGGACACGGTATTTGACTATGGCTACACCTTC
j_gene: TRBJ2-7; d_gene: TRBD1; abundance: many; v_gene: TRBV9; CDR3aa: CASSPSGGTGDEQYF; CDR3nt: TGTGCCAGCAGCCCATCAGGTGGGACAGGCGACGAGCAGTACTTC
j_gene: TRBJ1-4; d_gene: .; abundance: .; v_gene: TRBV4-1; CDR3aa: CASSQVTARNEKLFF; CDR3nt: TGCGCCAGCAGCCAGGTAACAGCGAGGAATGAAAAACTGTTTTTT
j_gene: TRBJ2-5; d_gene: TRBD2; abundance: once; v_gene: TRBV10-3; CDR3aa: CASSSIAGGQETQYF; CDR3nt: TGTGCCAGCAGTTCTATAGCGGGAGGGCAAGAGACCCAGTACTTC
j_gene: TRBJ2-7; d_gene: .; abundance: few; v_gene: TRBV19; CDR3aa: CASSIRNGTYEQYF; CDR3nt: TGTGCCAGTAGTATCAGGAATGGGACCTACGAGCAGTACTTC
j_gene: TRBJ1-5; d_gene: TRBD1; abundance: many; v_gene: TRBV20-1; CDR3aa: CSAQSPGTGGRQPQHF; CDR3nt: TGCAGTGCTCAATCCCCAGGGACAGGGGGCAGGCAGCCCCAGCATTTT
j_gene: TRBJ1-5; d_gene: .; abundance: many; v_gene: TRBV19; CDR3aa: CASSGAGVYQPQHF; CDR3nt: TGTGCCAGTAGTGGAGCAGGGGTCTATCAGCCCCAGCATTTT
j_gene: TRBJ2-2; d_gene: .; abundance: .; v_gene: TRBV11-2; CDR3aa: CASSLGSGRGDGELFF; CDR3nt: TGTGCCAGCAGCTTAGGTTCTGGGAGAGGCGACGGGGAGCTGTTTTTT
j_gene: TRBJ2-7; d_gene: TRBD1; abundance: .; v_gene: TRBV5-4; CDR3aa: CASSSGGTGVHEQYF; CDR3nt: TGTGCCAGCAGCTCCGGGGGGACAGGGGTCCACGAGCAGTACTTC
j_gene: TRBJ2-3; d_gene: TRBD2; abundance: .; v_gene: TRBV11-2; CDR3aa: CASSLGLSGGPSTDTQYF; CDR3nt: TGTGCCAGCAGCTTAGGTCTTAGCGGGGGGCCAAGCACAGATACGCAGTATTTT
j_gene: TRBJ1-2; d_gene: .; abundance: .; v_gene: TRBV19; CDR3aa: CASSRGQSTFYGYTF; CDR3nt: TGTGCCAGTAGTAGAGGACAGAGCACCTTCTATGGCTACACCTTC
j_gene: TRBJ1-2; d_gene: .; abundance: few; v_gene: TRBV18; CDR3aa: CASSPEKGDGYTF; CDR3nt: TGTGCCAGCTCACCAGAAAAGGGCGACGGCTACACCTTC
j_gene: TRBJ2-7; d_gene: TRBD2; abundance: few; v_gene: TRBV6-5; CDR3aa: CASSFKTSAEQYF; CDR3nt: TGTGCCAGCAGTTTCAAGACTAGCGCCGAGCAGTACTTC
j_gene: TRBJ1-6; d_gene: TRBD1; abundance: .; v_gene: TRBV6-1; CDR3aa: CASREGAGYNSPLHF; CDR3nt: TGTGCCAGCAGGGAGGGGGCGGGTTATAATTCACCCCTCCACTTT
j_gene: TRBJ1-3; d_gene: .; abundance: .; v_gene: TRBV9; CDR3aa: CASSVAGSNSGNTIYF; CDR3nt: TGTGCCAGCAGCGTAGCCGGATCGAACTCTGGAAACACCATATATTTT
j_gene: TRBJ2-2; d_gene: .; abundance: .; v_gene: TRBV4-2; CDR3aa: CASSQARGRRSGELFF; CDR3nt: TGTGCCAGCAGCCAAGCCAGGGGAAGGCGGTCCGGGGAGCTGTTTTTT
j_gene: TRBJ1-6; d_gene: .; abundance: .; v_gene: TRBV20-1; CDR3aa: CSAPGQSRSSPLHF; CDR3nt: TGCAGTGCCCCCGGACAGAGCCGGAGTTCACCCCTCCACTTT
j_gene: TRBJ1-3; d_gene: .; abundance: .; v_gene: TRBV7-2; CDR3aa: CASSSNRGRVGNTIYF; CDR3nt: TGTGCCAGCAGCTCCAACCGGGGCAGGGTTGGAAACACCATATATTTT
j_gene: TRBJ1-3; d_gene: .; abundance: .; v_gene: TRBV20-1; CDR3aa: CSAPSGGVDSGNTIYF; CDR3nt: TGCAGTGCGCCCTCTGGGGGAGTGGACTCTGGAAACACCATATATTTT
j_gene: TRBJ1-2; d_gene: TRBD1; abundance: .; v_gene: TRBV29-1; CDR3aa: CSVDPGQGGYGYTF; CDR3nt: TGCAGCGTAGACCCGGGACAGGGTGGCTATGGCTACACCTTC
j_gene: TRBJ2-5; d_gene: .; abundance: .; v_gene: TRBV18; CDR3aa: CASSPGWGGEETQYF; CDR3nt: TGTGCCAGCTCACCTGGTTGGGGCGGAGAGGAGACCCAGTACTTC